This T cell receptor beta chain was sequenced in a study of T cells expressing NK-cell markers. TCRdb reprocessed the 5' RACE reads, with one entry per CDR3 protein and no DNA. This sample lists a few hundred thousand distinct CDR3 sequences; its ten largest clones have around 3.3%. Sequencing was performed on blood T cells: a sorted CD56 or NKG2C T cell subset, CD4+ or CD8+ T cells, or bulk PBMC T cells (not recorded which). This clonotype was obtained from a man between 18 and 29 years old in good health.

The CDR3 sequence: CASRDAGDEAFF. The chain has TRBV7-9 and TRBJ1-1. CDR1 and CDR2 from the germline V gene are SEHNR and FQNEAQ (reference sequence). The CDR3 runs to 12 residues.